The text below deals with one T cell receptor (beta chain). Sequenced by immunoSEQ multiplex PCR; TCRdb stores in-frame clones only, minus some. The sample has 250,000 to 300,000 clones; approximately 81% are singletons. The sample comes from a study of blood T cell repertoires in COVID-19. Study overall: PBMCs, B-cell-depleted T cells, or T cells provided the cDNA or gDNA that made up the material.

Germline assignment: CDR1 SGHAT and CDR2 FQDESV (reference sequence). Trimming removed 5 bases from V and 0 bases from J, with 7 bases in between. The CDR3 covers 13 residues. The receptor was derived from a woman aged 55-69 years with active or convalescent COVID-19. This chain joins TRBV11-1 and TRBJ1-1; unclear D gene. The sample comprised peripheral blood. The CDR3 here is CASSGELNTEAFF. Here the CDR3 DNA reads TGTGCCAGCAGCGGGGAGTTGAACACTGAAGCTTTCTTT.